This is a list of T cell receptor beta chains from one sample in a study of cytomegalovirus exposure and HLA in healthy donors. Using immunoSEQ multiplex PCR, the repertoire was profiled, and TCRdb retains in-frame clones only, with some absent. The table records under 85,000 clones, roughly 94% of them present only once. Sequenced sample: PBMCs. The origin of the receptors is a woman between 18 and 29 years old in good health and CMV-seropositive. Each CDR3 is given with its conserved first and last residue. Each record gives: J gene, V gene, clone size, D gene, CDR3 length, CDR3 protein, CDR3 DNA. The D gene is left open where the match is weak. Not every row has a clone size; where given, it reads once, few, many or a size class.

>TRBJ2-7|TRBV19|.|.|14
CASSIRPGPYEQYF
TGTGCCAGTAGTATTAGACCGGGTCCCTACGAGCAGTACTTC
>TRBJ1-1|TRBV27|once|TRBD1|15
CASSLLAGGSTEAFF
TGTGCCAGCAGTTTACTGGCAGGGGGAAGCACTGAAGCTTTCTTT
>TRBJ2-7|TRBV9|.|.|13
CASSAPSSYEQYF
TGTGCCAGCAGCGCACCTAGCTCCTACGAGCAGTACTTC
>TRBJ2-7|TRBV11-3|.|.|15
CASSFDSTRSYEQYF
TGTGCCAGCAGCTTCGACAGCACGCGCTCCTACGAGCAGTACTTC
>TRBJ2-2|TRBV5-4|once|TRBD2|17
CASRRSGGAQLIGELFF
TGTGCCAGCAGACGAAGCGGGGGGGCCCAGTTAATAGGGGAGCTGTTTTTT
>TRBJ2-7|TRBV5-1|.|TRBD1|15
CASSSRRTGNFEQYF
TGCGCCAGCAGCTCCCGGAGGACAGGGAATTTCGAGCAGTACTTC
>TRBJ2-3|TRBV25-1|.|TRBD1|13
CASSESRAGGQYF
TGTGCCAGCAGTGAATCCAGGGCAGGGGGGCAGTATTTT
>TRBJ1-1|TRBV4-3|.|TRBD1|14
CASSWDRGNTEAFF
TGCGCCAGCAGCTGGGACAGGGGTAACACTGAAGCTTTCTTT
>TRBJ2-3|TRBV18|.|.|16
CASSPSAGIGTDTQYF
TGTGCCAGCTCACCCTCTGCCGGGATTGGCACAGATACGCAGTATTTT
>TRBJ2-7|TRBV6-1|.|.|14
CASSEVVVGGEQYF
TGTGCCAGCAGTGAAGTGGTCGTGGGAGGCGAGCAGTACTTC
>TRBJ1-5|TRBV19|.|.|15
CASSPRDTLNQPQHF
TGTGCCAGTAGTCCCCGGGACACGTTAAATCAGCCCCAGCATTTT
>TRBJ2-7|TRBV5-1|.|TRBD1|17
CASSRNETGVISYEQYF
TGCGCCAGCAGCCGAAACGAGACAGGGGTCATCTCCTACGAGCAGTACTTC
>TRBJ1-2|TRBV4-1|.|.|15
CASSQDPDPARGYTF
TGCGCCAGCAGCCAAGACCCCGACCCGGCTAGGGGCTACACCTTC
>TRBJ2-3|TRBV2|.|.|15
CASSSGTTGTDTQYF
TGTGCCAGCAGTTCGGGGACAACCGGCACAGATACGCAGTATTTT
>TRBJ1-2|TRBV10-2|.|TRBD1|15
CASSESIGGGIGYTF
TGCGCCAGCAGTGAGTCGATAGGGGGCGGGATTGGCTACACCTTC
>TRBJ2-5|TRBV6-6|.|.|16
CASSYSALPTGETQYF
TGTGCCAGCAGTTACTCGGCTCTTCCCACAGGGGAGACCCAGTACTTC
>TRBJ1-4|TRBV19|.|TRBD1|16
CASSVGRQGANEKLFF
TGTGCCAGTAGTGTGGGGAGACAGGGAGCTAATGAAAAACTGTTTTTT
>TRBJ1-2|TRBV7-7|.|TRBD1|19
CASSPPTGPQSCRDYGYTF
TGTGCCAGCAGCCCTCCGACAGGGCCTCAATCTTGCAGGGACTATGGCTACACCTTC
>TRBJ2-1|TRBV5-5|once|.|17
CASSVDLQGLSYNEQFF
TGTGCCAGCAGCGTCGATCTACAGGGCCTCTCCTACAATGAGCAGTTCTTC
>TRBJ2-3|TRBV7-3|.|.|17
CASSLTGSPRGTDTQYF
TGTGCCAGCAGCTTAACAGGGTCACCCAGGGGCACAGATACGCAGTATTTT
>TRBJ1-4|TRBV28|.|.|15
CASSLSAGINEKLFF
TGTGCCAGCAGTTTATCAGCGGGCATTAATGAAAAACTGTTTTTT
>TRBJ2-1|TRBV29-1|.|TRBD2|16
CSVEDPLAGKPNEQFF
TGCAGCGTTGAAGATCCACTAGCGGGAAAACCTAATGAGCAGTTCTTC
>TRBJ1-1|TRBV29-1|.|TRBD1|15
CSVGQGWGMNTEAFF
TGCAGCGTCGGACAGGGGTGGGGCATGAACACTGAAGCTTTCTTT
>TRBJ1-1|TRBV6-1|.|.|14
CASSETGLNTEAFF
TGTGCCAGCAGTGAAACAGGCTTGAACACTGAAGCTTTCTTT
>TRBJ1-5|TRBV5-1|.|TRBD1|15
CASSLQTGDNQPQHF
TGCGCCAGCAGCTTACAGACAGGGGACAATCAGCCCCAGCATTTT
>TRBJ2-7|TRBV5-6|.|.|13
CASSLESSHEQYF
TGTGCCAGCAGCTTAGAGAGTTCCCACGAGCAGTACTTC
>TRBJ2-3|TRBV6-1|.|TRBD2|15
CASSELAGGPDTQYF
TGTGCCAGCAGTGAACTAGCGGGAGGGCCAGATACGCAGTATTTT
>TRBJ1-2|TRBV28|.|.|15
CASSYDSLGFYGYTF
TGTGCCAGCAGTTATGACAGCCTAGGATTCTATGGCTACACCTTC
>TRBJ1-5|TRBV5-5|once|.|15
CASSFSGTPVSAQHF
TGTGCCAGCAGCTTCTCTGGGACACCAGTCTCAGCCCAGCATTTT
>TRBJ1-5|TRBV27|.|TRBD1|14
CASSGQGPNQPQHF
TGTGCCAGCAGTGGACAGGGGCCGAATCAGCCCCAGCATTTT
>TRBJ2-7|TRBV9|.|.|15
CASSVAPVYSYEQYF
TGTGCCAGCAGCGTAGCACCGGTGTACTCCTACGAGCAGTACTTC
>TRBJ1-1|TRBV6-5|.|TRBD1|14
CASRPAGGGTEAFF
TGTGCCAGCAGGCCCGCAGGGGGCGGCACTGAAGCTTTCTTT
>TRBJ2-7|TRBV5-5|.|.|15
CASSLAGGISYEQYF
TGTGCCAGCAGCTTGGCCGGCGGGATTTCCTACGAGCAGTACTTC
>TRBJ2-5|TRBV9|.|TRBD1|14
CASSPRQGPETQYF
TGTGCCAGCAGCCCCCGACAGGGACCAGAGACCCAGTACTTC
>TRBJ1-2|TRBV28|.|TRBD1|16
CASSLYPGQGLVGYTF
TGTGCCAGCAGTTTATACCCCGGACAGGGATTAGTAGGCTACACCTTC
>TRBJ2-1|TRBV25-1|.|.|12
CASSAGADEQFF
TGTGCCAGCAGTGCAGGGGCCGATGAGCAGTTCTTC
>TRBJ1-1|TRBV5-1|.|.|14
CASRERETNTEAFF
TGCGCCAGCAGAGAACGGGAAACTAACACTGAAGCTTTCTTT
>TRBJ2-3|TRBV14|.|.|13
CASSQDPTHTQYF
TGTGCCAGCAGCCAAGATCCGACTCATACGCAGTATTTT
>TRBJ2-7|TRBV5-1|.|.|15
CASSLAQGRSYEQYF
TGCGCCAGCAGCTTGGCTCAGGGAAGGTCATACGAGCAGTACTTC
>TRBJ2-7|TRBV6-6|.|.|14
CASGGGTPSYEQYF
TGTGCCAGCGGTGGGGGGACCCCTTCCTACGAGCAGTACTTC
>TRBJ1-5|TRBV4-1|.|TRBD1|16
CASSQRGQGSNQPQHF
TGCGCCAGCAGCCAACGCGGACAGGGTAGCAATCAGCCCCAGCATTTT